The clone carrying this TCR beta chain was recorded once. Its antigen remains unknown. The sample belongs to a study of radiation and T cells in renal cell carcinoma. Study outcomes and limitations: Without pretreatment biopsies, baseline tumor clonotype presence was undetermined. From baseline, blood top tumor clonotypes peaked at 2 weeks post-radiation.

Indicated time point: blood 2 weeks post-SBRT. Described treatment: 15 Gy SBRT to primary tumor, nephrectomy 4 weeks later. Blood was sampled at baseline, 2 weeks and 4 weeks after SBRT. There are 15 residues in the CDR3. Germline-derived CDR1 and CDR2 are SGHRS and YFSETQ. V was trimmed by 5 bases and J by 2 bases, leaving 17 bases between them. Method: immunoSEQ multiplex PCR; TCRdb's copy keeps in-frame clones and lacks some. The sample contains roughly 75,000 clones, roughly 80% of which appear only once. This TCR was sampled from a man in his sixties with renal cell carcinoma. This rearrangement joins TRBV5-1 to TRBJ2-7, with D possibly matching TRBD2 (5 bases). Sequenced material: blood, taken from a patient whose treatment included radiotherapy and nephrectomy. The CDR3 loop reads CASSLAPGSPYEQYF. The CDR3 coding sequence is TGCGCCAGCAGTCTTGCTCCGGGGTCTCCCTACGAGCAGTACTTC.